The sequence of this TCR beta chain was determined in a study of cytomegalovirus exposure and HLA in healthy donors (dated by TCRdb to 2017 to 2019). With respect to the entire study: In an earlier analysis of approximately 500 of the donors, around 290 Gb of sequence data and 100 million or so unique TCR beta sequences from about 180 million T cells were reported. An early release covering 550 to 650 HLA-typed donors comprised about 310 gigabases of sequencing data and around 86 million unique TCR sequences. The genetic ancestry cluster associated with self-reported Caucasian donors included 81% of the 300 to 450 genotyped donors. The study was designed to test whether signatures of past pathogen exposure could be identified by cataloging public T cell receptors. The T cell repertoires of several hundred subjects were profiled by immunosequencing and related to cytomegalovirus serostatus. Besides the first cohort of 666 subjects, a separate validation cohort made up of 90 to 150 different subjects was used. To predict cytomegalovirus infection status, the study brought together high-throughput TCR immunosequencing, statistical association of individual TCRs with disease status, and machine learning. A later analysis re-examined previously published TCR beta repertoires from about 700 donors and added high-resolution HLA genotyping to investigate patterns of TCR occurrence. The later analysis used no new phenotypic data to find candidate immune exposures, relying instead on TCR beta sequences and their occurrence across donors. To decide whether each TCR beta V gene segment behaved as functional or pseudogenic, an earlier analysis of some 600 of the donors relied on high-throughput TCR beta sequencing. Alongside the repertoire data, information on donor age, sex, ethnicity and CMV serostatus was compiled. A later genetic analysis took genome-wide SNP genotypes for about 65% of the 666 donors and used that subset as a discovery cohort. Every repertoire in the discovery cohort had been generated on one and the same sequencing platform. Class I and class II HLA loci were covered by the typing at four-digit resolution. Typing coverage varied by locus: about 620-630 donors for A, B, C, DRB1 and DQB1; about 520 for DQA1; more than 600 for DPA1; approximately 490 for DPB1. About 5 DR-DQ haplotypes were handled as single units for association and clustering, since linkage in the cohort was strong. On average, around 240,000 unique TCR beta nucleotide sequences were sequenced per donor among more than 350 genotyped donors of the cohort, with roughly 20% of those sequences being non-productive.

Receptor libraries were prepared by the immunoSEQ multiplex PCR assay. A mixture of 60 forward primers for TCR Vbeta segments and 13 reverse primers for TCR Jbeta segments was used in the multiplex PCR. A multiplex PCR assay on genomic DNA amplified the CDR3 region of rearranged TCR beta genes. Amplified TCR beta libraries were sequenced as 87-base-pair reads on the Illumina HiSeq System. On the authors' methods: A later analysis tallied tens of millions of unique TCR beta chains across the 650 to 750 repertoires, and around 9.9 million of those chains were shared by two or more donors. To remove PCR and sequencing errors, raw reads were error-corrected and collapsed into unique sequences using a nearest-neighbor algorithm that merged closely related sequences. To assign V, D and J gene segments, CDR3 sequences were aligned to IMGT reference sequences. For a sequence to be retained, a match of at least six nucleotides was required to both a V gene segment and a J gene segment. Rearrangements were classified as productive when the CDR3 lacked stop codons and remained in frame with V and J, and all other rearrangements were classified as non-productive. CDR3 was defined by IMGT convention, running from the second conserved V-encoded cysteine to the conserved J-encoded phenylalanine. The earlier analysis of about 560 of the donors excluded any sequence lacking an unambiguous match to a single V gene segment. An earlier analysis of several hundred of the donors called V segments functional above 56.7% productive rearrangements and segregating when the between-donor standard deviation exceeded 5%. A statistical classification framework was built for diagnosing cytomegalovirus status from the catalog of TCR beta chain sequences. In a later analysis, V and J genes were assigned by comparing TCR nucleotide sequences against IMGT/GENE-DB human TR gene sequences. A later analysis assigned CDR3 sequences and most-parsimonious VDJ recombination scenarios with the TCRdist pipeline. In a later analysis, each TCR beta chain was defined by its CDR3 amino acid sequence together with its V-gene family, and reads lacking a unique V-gene family were excluded. In a later analysis, nearly 600 highly shared, low-generation-probability nucleotide sequences were removed to address suspected cross-contamination and a sequencing artifact. A later analysis calculated a clonal expansion index for each public chain from normalized within-repertoire ranks of inferred template counts. Generation probabilities in a later analysis came from a VDJ recombination model fitted to out-of-frame rearrangements, and those results were checked against IGoR. In a later analysis, hypergeometric tests were used to score TCR-TCR, TCR-HLA and TCR-CMV co-occurrence, with a repertoire-size bias correction applied to TCR pairs. A later analysis estimated false discovery rates by permuting HLA or CMV assignments 20 times. A later analysis grouped co-occurring TCRs with DBSCAN, adding TCRdist sequence similarity when clustering within HLA-allele-positive subsets. Repertoires with fewer than 30,000 or more than 120,000 public chains, plus five repertoires with anomalous nucleotide sharing, were excluded from co-occurrence clustering. TCRdb obtained this table from immuneACCESS and retained in-frame rearrangements with V and J assigned. These tables miss some clones; where compared with another copy, unresolved V genes account for less than half of the shortfall, and the remainder is unexplained. V and J calls and clone size are those listed in that table; D and trimming were worked out from the DNA. Recorded for this sample are some 80,000 clones; roughly a tenth of them occurred a single time. Around 24% of the sample comes from the top ten.

Its CDR3 holds 15 amino acids, cysteine through phenylalanine. The DNA shown is the 45-base CDR3, in frame from base 1. The germline V gene provides CDR1 SGDLS and CDR2 YYNGEE. Compared with germline, V lacks 0 bases and J lacks 4 bases; bases without a gene match: 4. The cohort was made up of several hundred healthy bone marrow donors. All cohort members were sampled while nominally healthy, although unrecorded immune exposures were likely present. The donor tested CMV seropositive, placing the donor among the approximately 290 seropositive members of the cohort. A peripheral blood sample was collected from each donor, and TCR beta sequencing was performed on peripheral blood mononuclear cells. The Qiagen DNeasy Blood Extraction Kit was used to extract genomic DNA from the blood cell samples. Beyond this particular receptor, the publication reports: The study gave a list of about 160 TCR beta chains associated with cytomegalovirus. The classifier was reported to diagnose cytomegalovirus status with high specificity and sensitivity in both the original and validation cohorts. Some IMGT-functional V segments, including TRBV6-2 and TRBV6-3, could not be told apart with the 87-base-pair reads, so those segments were excluded. Because counts were too low, around 18 rarely observed V segments, including chromosome 9 orphons, were left out of the earlier analysis of about 620 of the donors. Presence/absence analyses assumed roughly uniform sequencing depth across donors, an assumption that may not hold. A few of the identified cytomegalovirus-associated TCR beta chains were confirmed in vitro to be specific for cytomegalovirus antigens. V-gene and J-gene trimming of TCR beta chains was associated with a missense DCLRE1C variant in a later genetic analysis, and the association was replicated in an independent cohort. Several of the top co-occurrence clusters appeared to be linked to parvovirus B19, influenza, CMV and Epstein-Barr virus, according to a later analysis. Correlated functional status among segregating V segments might be attributable to linkage disequilibrium, but an unknown experimental factor could not be ruled out. When HLA alleles, especially DR and DQ, strongly co-occurred, TCR associations were difficult to assign to individual alleles. A later analysis found that TCR association rates varied across HLA loci, with DRB1 alleles showing the most associated TCRs and HLA-C alleles the fewest. According to a later genetic analysis, donors in an Asian-associated ancestry cluster had fewer N-insertions in productive TCRs than the approximately 690-donor mean. Compared with equally common non-associated chains, HLA-associated TCR beta chains in a later analysis were more clonally expanded and had lower generation probabilities. While some public TCRs were present in many individuals, most TCR sequences turned up only very rarely across donors. This cohort had only TCR beta chains sequenced, and the lack of alpha or paired-chain data limited which features could be detected. In an earlier analysis of 587 of the donors, most TCR beta V segments appeared in productive rearrangements about 87% or about 30% of the time, broadly matching IMGT annotations. According to the authors, the approach could potentially be generalized to other disease states and immunological phenotypes. A later analysis found that most CMV-associated TCR beta chains appeared HLA-restricted, with HLA associations seemingly driven largely by CMV exposure. CMV serostatus was the only immune exposure information available for the cohort. A group of highly shared sequence variants was considered likely to be a technical artifact of the sequencing pipeline. At a false discovery rate of 0.05, a later analysis linked some 17,000 TCR beta sequences to specific HLA alleles. Because some donors lacked HLA typing at each locus, the association tests relied only on the typed subset. A further reported finding was that TCR beta sequences accurately predicted the HLA-A and HLA-B alleles for most subjects in the first cohort.

In regard to this clone: What antigen it recognizes has not been identified. Base qualities are missing; no much larger clone stands one base away.

The sequencing sample was made of PBMCs. This chain joins TRBV9 to TRBJ2-3, with TRBD2 identical over 8 junction bases. The TCR originated in a man in his 60s in good health and CMV-seropositive. The DNA is as follows: TGTGCCAGCAGCGTAGCAGCGGGGGCCCCAGATACGCAGTATTTT. This codes for CASSVAAGAPDTQYF. The full variable domain, with segments outside the CDR3 supplied by the reference TRBV9 and TRBJ2-3 proteins, appears as DSGVTQTPKHLITATGQRVTLRCSPRSGDLSVYWYQQSLDQGLQFLIQYYNGEERAKGNILERFSAQQFPDLHSELNLSSLELGDSALYFCASSVAAGAPDTQYFGPGTRLTVL.